The TCR beta chain described here comes from a study of blood T cell repertoires in COVID-19. As handled by the study authors: Amplification of reference gene primers was used by the study to estimate nucleated cell counts. Some clones are missing from TCRdb's copy, which holds only in-frame ones; the method was immunoSEQ multiplex PCR. V, J and clone size reflect that table, while D and trimming were determined from the DNA. The sample carries almost 350,000 clones, roughly nine tenths recorded once. The source of this sequence is a woman aged 60-75 years with COVID-19, enrolled during active disease. The sequenced sample was peripheral blood.

The CDR3, as DNA: TGTGCCAGCAGCCATAGACAGGGTCTAGCCTACGAGCAGTACTTC. This sequence encodes CASSHRQGLAYEQYF. V usage is TRBV7-8 and J usage is TRBJ2-7, with 7 bases matching TRBD1. The length of the CDR3 is 15 residues. V shed 5 bases and J 2 bases; nucleotides not matched to a gene: 9. CDR1 SGHVS and CDR2 FQNEAQ come from the germline V gene.